The 5 T cell receptor beta chains in this list originate from one sample, sequenced in a study of T cells in Graves' hyperthyroidism and ophthalmopathy. Amplification of TCR beta CDR3 regions used RNA as the template. Carried out on the TCR CDR3, a first-round RT-PCR used the HTBI primer set. Each CDR3 protein is one row after TCRdb ran MiXCR on the multiplex PCR reads. The repertoire holds approximately 600,000 distinct CDR3 sequences, 14% to 15% seen once, with around 4% in the top ten. The sample comprised blood. The receptors stem from a woman in her thirties or forties with Graves' ophthalmopathy.

This clonotype was observed at least ten times. The chain recombines TRBV30 with TRBJ1-2; D ambiguous. This CDR3 region has 12 residues. The V gene lost 3 bases and the J gene lost 5 bases, with 10 bases spanning the gap. Germline V gives CDR1 GTSNPN, CDR2 SVGIG (reference sequence). The CDR3: CAWSPGEYGYTF. The DNA of the CDR3 is TGTGCCTGGAGCCCCGGGGAGTATGGCTACACCTTC.

V usage is TRBV6-2 or TRBV6-3 and J usage is TRBJ2-7; 13 nucleotides line up with TRBD2. The CDR3 sequence is 17 residues long. The germline CDR1 and CDR2 sequences are MNHEY and SVGEGT. Unmatched junction bases numbered 7, after V lost 5 bases and J lost 0 bases. The CDR3 nucleotides are TGTGCCAGCAGTCCCGGGACTAGCGGGACTAGCTCCTACGAGCAGTACTTC. The encoded protein is CASSPGTSGTSSYEQYF.

This clonotype has just a few counts. This rearrangement joins TRBV20-1 to TRBJ2-6; D remains ambiguous. The CDR3 extends over 17 amino acids. Between the trimmed V and J ends, which lost 0 bases and 1 base, there was a span of 13 bases. CDR1 and CDR2 from the germline V gene are DFQATT and SNEGSKA (reference sequence). The CDR3 region has the DNA TGCAGTGCTAGAGACCAACAGAGCTATTCTGGGGCCAACGTCCTGACTTTC. It yields the protein CSARDQQSYSGANVLTF.

The chain has TRBV27 and TRBJ2-2, with 13 bases aligning to TRBD2. The V and J ends lost 3 bases and 9 bases, in that order; junction bases with no gene match: 7. The germline V gene has CDR1 MNHEY and CDR2 SMNVEV (reference sequence). The CDR3 has 16 amino acids. In nucleotides, the CDR3 is TGTGCCAGCAGTTTGATCGGGACTAGCGGGACTAGGGAGCTGTTTTTT. This sequence encodes CASSLIGTSGTRELFF.

This clonotype turned up a few times. This chain links TRBV12-3 or TRBV12-4 with TRBJ1-1; tentatively, D is TRBD1 (6 bases). The CDR3 is 14 residues long. Trimming stripped 6 bases from V and 5 bases from J, with 16 bases between. CDR3: CASRPDRLSTEAFF. In nucleotides, the CDR3 is TGTGCCAGCAGACCTGACAGGCTATCTACTGAAGCTTTCTTT.